The rows below give T cell receptor beta chains drawn from one sample of a study of cytomegalovirus exposure and HLA in healthy donors. Using immunoSEQ multiplex PCR, the repertoire was profiled, and TCRdb retains in-frame clones only, with some absent. The table has approximately 150,000 clones, about 80% seen once; the top ten hold around 4.8%. Sequenced: PBMCs. The source of these receptors is a man aged 18 to 30 in good health and CMV-seronegative. The CDR3 runs from the conserved cysteine through the conserved F or W. Fields, in order: D gene, V gene, clone size, J gene, CDR3 protein, CDR3 DNA. A D gene is named only where the DNA matches it firmly. Size tells how often a clone was seen (once, few, many) or the class of an expanded clone, and some rows leave it out.

TRBD2,TRBV6-5,-,TRBJ2-5,CASSYSSGGAGETQYF,TGTGCCAGCAGTTACTCTTCCGGGGGGGCCGGGGAGACCCAGTACTTC
TRBD2,TRBV27,-,TRBJ2-1,CASSFGLAGAEQFF,TGTGCCAGCAGTTTCGGGCTAGCGGGGGCAGAGCAGTTCTTC
TRBD2,TRBV5-1,-,TRBJ2-7,CASSTSGGSYEQYF,TGCGCCAGCAGCACTAGCGGGGGGTCCTACGAGCAGTACTTC
-,TRBV29-1,once,TRBJ2-7,CSVISSYEQYF,TGCAGCGTTATAAGCTCCTACGAGCAGTACTTC
-,TRBV19,-,TRBJ1-2,CASSMWQGYYGYTF,TGTGCCAGTAGTATGTGGCAGGGATACTATGGCTACACCTTC
-,TRBV5-1,-,TRBJ1-1,CASSLVGRNTEAFF,TGCGCCAGCAGCTTGGTCGGTCGGAACACTGAAGCTTTCTTT
-,TRBV15,-,TRBJ1-1,CATRGGMNTEAFF,TGTGCCACCCGGGGAGGGATGAACACTGAAGCTTTCTTT
TRBD2,TRBV2,once,TRBJ2-2,CASSSNSGRVAGELFF,TGTGCCAGCAGTTCCAATAGCGGGAGGGTTGCCGGGGAGCTGTTTTTT
-,TRBV7-6,once,TRBJ2-7,CASSLRQGISYEQYF,TGTGCCAGCAGCTTAAGGCAGGGGATCTCCTACGAGCAGTACTTC
-,TRBV5-1,few,TRBJ2-7,CASSRPGSNEQYF,TGCGCCAGCAGCCGGCCGGGGTCCAACGAGCAGTACTTC
TRBD2,TRBV25-1,once,TRBJ2-3,CASSEYGLGSTDTQYF,TGTGCCAGCAGTGAATATGGACTAGGAAGCACAGATACGCAGTATTTT
-,TRBV7-9,-,TRBJ1-2,CASSSSGGSDGYTF,TGTGCCAGCAGCTCCTCGGGAGGATCTGATGGCTACACCTTC
TRBD1,TRBV19,once,TRBJ1-5,CASSMVGGGGQPQHF,TGTGCCAGTAGTATGGTTGGAGGGGGCGGACAGCCCCAGCATTTT
-,TRBV18,-,TRBJ1-4,CASSRPPGPGGEKLFF,TGTGCCAGCTCACGTCCCCCCGGGCCGGGGGGTGAAAAACTGTTTTTT
-,TRBV4-2,-,TRBJ1-2,CASSQESGDGYTF,TGTGCCAGCAGCCAAGAATCGGGGGATGGCTACACCTTC
TRBD1,TRBV27,-,TRBJ2-1,CASRQGLRNEQFF,TGTGCCAGCCGACAGGGATTGAGGAATGAGCAGTTCTTC
-,TRBV7-3,-,TRBJ2-2,CASSLTGYTGELFF,TGTGCCAGCAGCTTAACGGGCTACACCGGGGAGCTGTTTTTT
-,TRBV7-9,-,TRBJ1-3,CASWETDQPRNTIYF,TGTGCCAGTTGGGAGACCGATCAGCCAAGAAACACCATATATTTT
-,TRBV27,few,TRBJ2-3,CASSLSLMSTDTQYF,TGTGCCAGCAGTTTAAGCCTAATGTCCACAGATACGCAGTATTTT
TRBD2,TRBV5-4,-,TRBJ2-5,CASSSPGGNQETQYF,TGTGCCAGCAGCTCCCCCGGGGGGAACCAAGAGACCCAGTACTTC
TRBD1,TRBV28,-,TRBJ1-1,CASTKPGQGVDFF,TGTGCCAGCACTAAACCGGGACAGGGAGTTGATTTCTTT
TRBD2,TRBV4-1,-,TRBJ2-3,CASSFGLAGGPADTQYF,TGCGCCAGCAGCTTCGGACTAGCGGGAGGGCCTGCAGATACGCAGTATTTT
-,TRBV9,once,TRBJ2-6,CASSAQDPTSGANVLTF,TGTGCCAGCAGCGCGCAGGATCCAACTTCTGGGGCCAACGTCCTGACTTTC
-,TRBV10-3,once,TRBJ1-2,CAINPLGGGYTF,TGTGCCATCAATCCCCTTGGAGGTGGCTACACCTTC
TRBD1,TRBV9,-,TRBJ1-5,CASSLTGGNQPQHF,TGTGCCAGCAGCTTGACAGGGGGCAATCAGCCCCAGCATTTT
TRBD1,TRBV4-1,-,TRBJ2-5,CASSQASTGAETQYF,TGCGCCAGCAGCCAAGCATCTACAGGGGCGGAGACCCAGTACTTC
-,TRBV4-2,-,TRBJ2-1,CASSPRQAGYNEQFF,TGTGCCAGCAGCCCCCGGCAGGCGGGCTACAATGAGCAGTTCTTC
TRBD2,TRBV2,-,TRBJ2-1,CASRGAGVSEQFF,TGTGCCAGCAGGGGAGCGGGGGTGTCTGAGCAGTTCTTC
TRBD2,TRBV4-2,-,TRBJ2-5,CASSQVVGGWETQYF,TGTGCCAGCAGCCAAGTTGTCGGGGGGTGGGAGACCCAGTACTTC
-,TRBV28,-,TRBJ2-5,CASTLSGVQETQYF,TGTGCCAGCACCCTATCAGGGGTGCAAGAGACCCAGTACTTC
-,TRBV27,-,TRBJ2-1,CASSLSGGDNEQFF,TGTGCCAGCAGTTTATCGGGAGGCGACAATGAGCAGTTCTTC
-,TRBV4-1,-,TRBJ1-5,CASSQAPGQPQHF,TGCGCCAGCAGCCAAGCGCCGGGGCAGCCCCAGCATTTT